This TCR beta chain was sequenced in a study of OX40 agonist ivuxolimab in advanced cancers. Germline CDR1 reads SGHRS; CDR2 reads YFSETQ. The V and J ends lost 6 bases and 0 bases respectively, with 11 bases between them. This CDR3 has 14 amino acids. Assay used: immunoSEQ multiplex PCR; TCRdb lists only in-frame clones, some missing. Seen here are tens of thousands of clones, approximately 90% observed once, and the top ten hold 13% to 15%. The material sequenced was CD4+ or CD8+ T cells sorted from blood, taken in a trial of the OX40 agonist ivuxolimab. The origin of this receptor is an adult with an advanced solid tumor such as melanoma, head and neck, liver or kidney cancer. The chain is built from TRBV5-1 and TRBJ2-3; TRBD2 is a possible D gene (6 bases). The CDR3 loop is CASISGTSTDTQYF. The CDR3 DNA sequence: TGCGCCAGCATATCCGGGACTAGCACAGATACGCAGTATTTT.